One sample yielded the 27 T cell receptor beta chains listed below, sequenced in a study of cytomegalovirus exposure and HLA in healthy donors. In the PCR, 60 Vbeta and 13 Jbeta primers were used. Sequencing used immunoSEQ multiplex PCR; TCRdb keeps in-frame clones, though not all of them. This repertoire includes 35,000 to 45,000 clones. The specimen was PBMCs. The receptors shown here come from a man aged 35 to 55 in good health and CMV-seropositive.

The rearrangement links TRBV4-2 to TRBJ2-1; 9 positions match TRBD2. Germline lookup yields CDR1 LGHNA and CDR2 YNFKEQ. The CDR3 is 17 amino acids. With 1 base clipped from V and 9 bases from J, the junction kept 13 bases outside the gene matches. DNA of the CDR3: TGTGCCAGCAGCCAAGGGGGCGGGGTAGCGGGAGCTACTGAGCAGTTCTTC. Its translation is CASSQGGGVAGATEQFF.

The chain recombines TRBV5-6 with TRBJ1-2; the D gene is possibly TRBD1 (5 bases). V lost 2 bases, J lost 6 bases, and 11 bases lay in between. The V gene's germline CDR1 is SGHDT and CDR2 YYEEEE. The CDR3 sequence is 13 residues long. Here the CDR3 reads CASSFKGRNGYTF. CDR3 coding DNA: TGTGCCAGCAGCTTTAAGGGGAGGAATGGCTACACCTTC.

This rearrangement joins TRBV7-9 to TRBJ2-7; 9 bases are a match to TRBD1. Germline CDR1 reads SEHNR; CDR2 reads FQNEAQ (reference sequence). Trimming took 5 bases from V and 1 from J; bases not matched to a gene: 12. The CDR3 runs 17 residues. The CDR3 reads CASSREGQGPRSYEQYF. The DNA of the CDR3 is TGTGCCAGCAGCCGTGAAGGACAGGGGCCCCGGTCCTACGAGCAGTACTTC.

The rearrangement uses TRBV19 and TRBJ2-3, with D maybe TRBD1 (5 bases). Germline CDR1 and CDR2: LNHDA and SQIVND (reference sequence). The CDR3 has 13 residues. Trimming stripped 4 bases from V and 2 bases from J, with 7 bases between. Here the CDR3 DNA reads TGTGCCAGTAGTACAGGGTACACAGATACGCAGTATTTT. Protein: CASSTGYTDTQYF.

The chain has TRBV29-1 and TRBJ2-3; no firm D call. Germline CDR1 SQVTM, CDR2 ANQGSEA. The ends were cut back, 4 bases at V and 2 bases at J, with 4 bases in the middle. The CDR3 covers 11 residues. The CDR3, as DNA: TGCAGCGTTGCCGTCACAGATACGCAGTATTTT. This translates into CSVAVTDTQYF.

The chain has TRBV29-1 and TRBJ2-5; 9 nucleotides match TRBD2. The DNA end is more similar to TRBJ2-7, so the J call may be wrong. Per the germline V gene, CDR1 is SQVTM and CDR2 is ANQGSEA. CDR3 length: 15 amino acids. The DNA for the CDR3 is TGCAGCGTTGAAGATGGTAGCGGGAGTCTGTCCGAGCAGTACTTC. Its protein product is CSVEDGSGSLSEQYF.

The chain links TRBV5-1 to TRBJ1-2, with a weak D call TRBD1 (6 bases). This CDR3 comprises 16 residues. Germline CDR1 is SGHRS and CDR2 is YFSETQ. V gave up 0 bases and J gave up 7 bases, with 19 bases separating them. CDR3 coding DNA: TGCGCCAGCAGCTTGGCAGGCATTAGGGGGGGTGCTGGCTACACCTTC. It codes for CASSLAGIRGGAGYTF. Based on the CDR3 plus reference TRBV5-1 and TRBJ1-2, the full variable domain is KAGVTQTPRYLIKTRGQQVTLSCSPISGHRSVSWYQQTPGQGLQFLFEYFSETQRNKGNFPGRFSGRQFSNSRSEMNVSTLELGDSALYLCASSLAGIRGGAGYTFGSGTRLTVV.

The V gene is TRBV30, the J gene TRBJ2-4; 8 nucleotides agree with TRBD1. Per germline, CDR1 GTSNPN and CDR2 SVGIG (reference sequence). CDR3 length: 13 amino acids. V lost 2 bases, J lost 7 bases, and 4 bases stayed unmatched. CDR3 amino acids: CAWSQGAGNIQYF. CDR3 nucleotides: TGTGCCTGGAGTCAGGGGGCAGGGAACATTCAGTACTTC.

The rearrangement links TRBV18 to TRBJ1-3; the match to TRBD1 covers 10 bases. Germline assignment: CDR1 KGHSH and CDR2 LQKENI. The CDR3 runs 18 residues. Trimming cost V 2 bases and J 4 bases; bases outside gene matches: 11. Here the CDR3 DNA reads TGTGCCAGCTCACCATGGTTTGGGACAGGGGAACTCGGAAACACCATATATTTT. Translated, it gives CASSPWFGTGELGNTIYF.

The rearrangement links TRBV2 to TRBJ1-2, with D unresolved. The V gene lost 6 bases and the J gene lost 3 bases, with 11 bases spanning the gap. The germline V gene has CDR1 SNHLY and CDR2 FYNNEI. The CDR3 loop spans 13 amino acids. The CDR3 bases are TGTGCCAGCAGGCCGGACGGGGACTATGGCTACACCTTC. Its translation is CASRPDGDYGYTF.

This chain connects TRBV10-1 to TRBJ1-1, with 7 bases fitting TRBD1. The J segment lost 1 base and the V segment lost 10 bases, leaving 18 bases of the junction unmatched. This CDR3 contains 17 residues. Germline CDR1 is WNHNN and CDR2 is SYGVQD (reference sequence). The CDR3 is CATWTPLDRRGNTEAFF. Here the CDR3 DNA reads TGCGCCACTTGGACCCCCCTGGACAGGCGAGGGAACACTGAAGCTTTCTTT.

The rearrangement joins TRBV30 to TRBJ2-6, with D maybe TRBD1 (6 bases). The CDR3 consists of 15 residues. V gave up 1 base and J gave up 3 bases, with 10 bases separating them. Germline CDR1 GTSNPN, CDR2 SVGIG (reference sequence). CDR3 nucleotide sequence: TGTGCCTGGAGTGGGGGGCGCAGTGGGGCCAACGTCCTGACTTTC. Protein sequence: CAWSGGRSGANVLTF.

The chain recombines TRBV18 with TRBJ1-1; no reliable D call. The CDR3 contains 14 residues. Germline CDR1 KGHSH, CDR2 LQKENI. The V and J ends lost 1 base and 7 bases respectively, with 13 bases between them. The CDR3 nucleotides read TGTGCCAGCTCACCACGGTCCGATGGAGGTGAAGCTTTCTTT. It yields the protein CASSPRSDGGEAFF.

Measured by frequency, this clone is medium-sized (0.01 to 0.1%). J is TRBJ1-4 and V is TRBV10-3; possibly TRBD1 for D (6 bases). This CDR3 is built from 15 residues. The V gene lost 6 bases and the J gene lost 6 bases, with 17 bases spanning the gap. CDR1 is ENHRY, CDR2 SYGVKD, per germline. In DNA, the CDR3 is TGTGCCATCAGGGAACAGGGAAGTGCGCATGAAAAACTGTTTTTT. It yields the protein CAIREQGSAHEKLFF.

CDR3: CASRAMSGVDGYTF. The CDR3 nucleotides are TGCGCCAGCAGGGCCATGTCGGGGGTAGATGGCTACACCTTC. The V call is TRBV5-1, the J call TRBJ1-2, with D maybe TRBD1 (5 bases). Germline values: CDR1 SGHRS, CDR2 YFSETQ. Trimming removed 5 bases at V and 6 bases at J, with 17 bases between. The CDR3 consists of 14 residues.

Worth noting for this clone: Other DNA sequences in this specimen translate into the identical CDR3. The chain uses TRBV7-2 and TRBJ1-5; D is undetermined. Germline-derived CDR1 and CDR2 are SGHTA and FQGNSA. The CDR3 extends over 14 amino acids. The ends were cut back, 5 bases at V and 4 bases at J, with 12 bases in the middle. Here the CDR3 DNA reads TGTGCCAGCAGCCCCGGCGCGGGGAATCAGCCCCAGCATTTT. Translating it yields CASSPGAGNQPQHF.

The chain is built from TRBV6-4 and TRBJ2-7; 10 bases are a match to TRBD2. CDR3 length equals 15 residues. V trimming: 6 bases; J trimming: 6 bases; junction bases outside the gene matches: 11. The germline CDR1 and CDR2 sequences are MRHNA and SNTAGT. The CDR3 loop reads CASRPEASGSLEQYF. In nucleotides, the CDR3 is TGTGCCAGCAGACCGGAGGCTAGCGGGAGCCTCGAGCAGTACTTC.

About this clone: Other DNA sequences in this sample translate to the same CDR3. The DNA of the CDR3 is TGTGCCACCAGCAGAGGACGGACTAGCGGGGGGTACGAGCAGTACTTC. This encodes CATSRGRTSGGYEQYF. The rearrangement links TRBV15 to TRBJ2-7, with 14 bases that match TRBD2. This CDR3 has 16 residues. The germline CDR1 and CDR2 sequences are LNHNV and YYDKDF (reference sequence). The junction had 3 bases not matched to a gene; V was cut back by 1 base and J by 4 bases.

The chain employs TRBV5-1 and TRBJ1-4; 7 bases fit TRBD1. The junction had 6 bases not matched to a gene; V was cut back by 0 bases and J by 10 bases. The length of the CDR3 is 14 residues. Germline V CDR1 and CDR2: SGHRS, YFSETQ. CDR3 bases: TGCGCCAGCAGCTTGGAGACAGGGTTTGGAAAACTGTTTTTT. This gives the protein CASSLETGFGKLFF. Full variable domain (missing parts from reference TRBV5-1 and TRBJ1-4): KAGVTQTPRYLIKTRGQQVTLSCSPISGHRSVSWYQQTPGQGLQFLFEYFSETQRNKGNFPGRFSGRQFSNSRSEMNVSTLELGDSALYLCASSLETGFGKLFFGSGTQLSVL.

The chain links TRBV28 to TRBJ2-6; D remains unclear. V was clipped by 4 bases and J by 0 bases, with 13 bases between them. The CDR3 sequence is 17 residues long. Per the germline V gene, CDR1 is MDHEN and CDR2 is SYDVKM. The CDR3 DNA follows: TGTGCCAGCAGTTCTCACAGTGTTAGCTCTGGGGCCAACGTCCTGACTTTC. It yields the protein CASSSHSVSSGANVLTF.

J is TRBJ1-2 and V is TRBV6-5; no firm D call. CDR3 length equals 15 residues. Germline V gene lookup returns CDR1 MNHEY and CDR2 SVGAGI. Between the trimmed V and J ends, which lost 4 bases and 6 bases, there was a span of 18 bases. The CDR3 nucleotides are TGTGCCAGCAGTTTCGATCACCTTCTGGGCGATGGCTACACCTTC. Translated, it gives CASSFDHLLGDGYTF.

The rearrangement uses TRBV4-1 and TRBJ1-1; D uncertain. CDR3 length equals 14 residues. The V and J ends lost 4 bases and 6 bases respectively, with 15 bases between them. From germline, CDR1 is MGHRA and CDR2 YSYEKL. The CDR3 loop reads CASSPRGTAAEAFF. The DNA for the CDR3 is TGCGCCAGCAGCCCCCGAGGCACGGCCGCTGAAGCTTTCTTT.

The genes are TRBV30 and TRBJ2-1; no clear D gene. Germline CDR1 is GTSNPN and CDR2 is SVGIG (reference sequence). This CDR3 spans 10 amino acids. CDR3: CALGERQEFF. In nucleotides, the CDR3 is TGTGCTCTGGGCGAGAGACAAGAGTTCTTC.

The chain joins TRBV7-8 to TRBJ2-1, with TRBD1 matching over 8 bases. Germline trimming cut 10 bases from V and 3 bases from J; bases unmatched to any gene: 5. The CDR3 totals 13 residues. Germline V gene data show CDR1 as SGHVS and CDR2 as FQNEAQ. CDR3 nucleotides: TGTGCCACCAGGGGACAGGACTACAATGAGCAGTTCTTC. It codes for CATRGQDYNEQFF.

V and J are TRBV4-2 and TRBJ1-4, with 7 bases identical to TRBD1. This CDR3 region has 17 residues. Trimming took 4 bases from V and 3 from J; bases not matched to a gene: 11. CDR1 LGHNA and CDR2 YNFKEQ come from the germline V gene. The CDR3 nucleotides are TGTGCCAGCAGCCGCTCGACAGGGCCTTCTTCTAATGAAAAACTGTTTTTT. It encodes CASSRSTGPSSNEKLFF.

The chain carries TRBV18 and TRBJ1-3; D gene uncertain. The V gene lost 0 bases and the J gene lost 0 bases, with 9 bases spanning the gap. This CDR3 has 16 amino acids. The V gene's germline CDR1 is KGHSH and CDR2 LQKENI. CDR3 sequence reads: CASSPPEANSGNTIYF. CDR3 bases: TGTGCCAGCTCACCACCCGAGGCGAACTCTGGAAACACCATATATTTT.

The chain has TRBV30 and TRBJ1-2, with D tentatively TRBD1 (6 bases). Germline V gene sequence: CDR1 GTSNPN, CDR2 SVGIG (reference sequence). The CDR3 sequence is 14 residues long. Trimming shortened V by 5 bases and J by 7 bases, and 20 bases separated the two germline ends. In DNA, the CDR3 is TGTGCCTGGGCCAGGGGCGTCCCTCCTCCTGGCTACACCTTC. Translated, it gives CAWARGVPPPGYTF.